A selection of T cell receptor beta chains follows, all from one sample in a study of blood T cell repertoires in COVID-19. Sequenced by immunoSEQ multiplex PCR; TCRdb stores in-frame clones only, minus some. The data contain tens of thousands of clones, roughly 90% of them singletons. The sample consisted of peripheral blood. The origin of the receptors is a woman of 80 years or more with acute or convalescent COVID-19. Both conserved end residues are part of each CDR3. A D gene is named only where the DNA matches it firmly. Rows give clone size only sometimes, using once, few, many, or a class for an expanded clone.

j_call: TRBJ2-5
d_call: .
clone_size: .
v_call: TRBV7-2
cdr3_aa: CASSFLGARETQYF
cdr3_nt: TGTGCCAGCAGCTTCTTAGGGGCGCGGGAGACCCAGTACTTC

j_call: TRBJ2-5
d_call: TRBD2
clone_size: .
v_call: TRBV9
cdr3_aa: CASSAQAGGYETQYF
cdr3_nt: TGTGCCAGCAGCGCCCAAGCGGGAGGATATGAGACCCAGTACTTC

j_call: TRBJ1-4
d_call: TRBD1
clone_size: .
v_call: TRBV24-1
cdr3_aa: CATSDGQDSEKLFF
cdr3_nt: TGTGCCACCAGTGATGGACAGGATTCTGAAAAACTGTTTTTT

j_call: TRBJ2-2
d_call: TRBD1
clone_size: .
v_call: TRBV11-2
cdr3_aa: CASSPRGRTGELFF
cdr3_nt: TGTGCCAGCAGCCCCAGGGGGCGGACCGGGGAGCTGTTTTTT

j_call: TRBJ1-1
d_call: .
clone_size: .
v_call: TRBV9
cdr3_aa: CASSVAPQLNTEAFF
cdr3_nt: TGTGCCAGCAGCGTAGCTCCACAGCTGAACACTGAAGCTTTCTTT

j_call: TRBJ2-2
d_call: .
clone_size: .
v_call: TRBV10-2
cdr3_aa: CASSDQGNTGELFF
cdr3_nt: TGCGCCAGCAGTGACCAGGGGAACACCGGGGAGCTGTTTTTT

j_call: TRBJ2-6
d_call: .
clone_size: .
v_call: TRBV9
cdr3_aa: CASSVDAGFGANVLTF
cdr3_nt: TGTGCCAGCAGCGTAGACGCAGGGTTCGGGGCCAACGTCCTGACTTTC

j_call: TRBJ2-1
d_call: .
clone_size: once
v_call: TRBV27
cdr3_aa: CASSSDSVGGPSYNEQFF
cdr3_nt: TGTGCCAGCAGTTCCGACTCGGTGGGGGGGCCATCCTACAATGAGCAGTTCTTC

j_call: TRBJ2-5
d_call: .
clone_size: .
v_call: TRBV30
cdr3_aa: CRVEQGPGETQYF
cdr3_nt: TGTAGGGTAGAACAGGGACCCGGGGAGACCCAGTACTTC

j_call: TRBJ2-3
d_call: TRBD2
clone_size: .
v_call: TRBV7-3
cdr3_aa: CASSSTLAGGLEEQYF
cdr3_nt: TGTGCCAGCAGCTCGACTCTAGCGGGAGGGCTTGAGGAGCAGTATTTT

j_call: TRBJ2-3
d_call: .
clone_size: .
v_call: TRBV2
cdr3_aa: CASNLGEQTDTQYF
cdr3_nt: TGTGCCAGCAACTTAGGGGAACAAACAGATACGCAGTATTTT

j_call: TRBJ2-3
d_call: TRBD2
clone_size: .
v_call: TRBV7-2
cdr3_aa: CASSYSGPSTDTQYF
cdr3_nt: TGTGCCAGCAGCTATAGCGGGCCCAGCACAGATACGCAGTATTTT

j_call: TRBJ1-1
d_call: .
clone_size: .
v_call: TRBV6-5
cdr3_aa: CASSYSRTASEAFF
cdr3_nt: TGTGCCAGCAGTTACTCACGGACAGCCTCTGAAGCTTTCTTT

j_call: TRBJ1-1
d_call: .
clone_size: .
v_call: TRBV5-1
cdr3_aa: CASSLSDSLNTEAFF
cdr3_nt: TGCGCCAGCAGCTTGAGCGACAGTTTGAACACTGAAGCTTTCTTT

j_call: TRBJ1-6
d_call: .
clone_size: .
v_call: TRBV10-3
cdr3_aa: CAIGRTVGSPLHF
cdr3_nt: TGTGCCATCGGCCGGACAGTGGGGTCACCCCTCCACTTT

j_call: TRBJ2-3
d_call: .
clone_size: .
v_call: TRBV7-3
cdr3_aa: CASSLNGQGSTDTQYF
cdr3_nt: TGTGCCAGCAGCTTAAATGGTCAGGGCAGCACAGATACGCAGTATTTT

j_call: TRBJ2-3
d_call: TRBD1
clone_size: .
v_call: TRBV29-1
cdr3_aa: CSVSLGQGVTDTQYF
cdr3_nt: TGCAGCGTTAGCCTCGGACAGGGAGTCACAGATACGCAGTATTTT

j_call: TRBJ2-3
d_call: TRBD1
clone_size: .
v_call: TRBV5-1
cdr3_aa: CASSLGQGRTDTQYF
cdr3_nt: TGCGCCAGCAGTTTGGGACAGGGGCGCACAGATACGCAGTATTTT

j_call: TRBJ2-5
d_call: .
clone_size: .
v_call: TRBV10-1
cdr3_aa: CASSESPKGETQYF
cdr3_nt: TGCGCCAGCAGTGAGTCGCCTAAGGGGGAGACCCAGTACTTC

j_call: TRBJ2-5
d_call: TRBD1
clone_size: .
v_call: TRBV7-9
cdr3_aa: CASSPPGQVRGETQYF
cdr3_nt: TGTGCCAGCAGCCCACCGGGACAGGTCCGTGGCGAGACCCAGTACTTC

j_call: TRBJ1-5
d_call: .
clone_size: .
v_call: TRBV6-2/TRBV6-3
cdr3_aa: CASSYLGGSQPQHF
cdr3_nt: TGTGCCAGCAGTTACCTTGGGGGGTCGCAGCCCCAGCATTTT

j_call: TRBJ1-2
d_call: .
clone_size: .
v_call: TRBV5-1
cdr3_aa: CASSLGGSGPNYGYTF
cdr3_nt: TGCGCCAGCAGCTTGGGCGGGAGTGGGCCTAACTATGGCTACACCTTC

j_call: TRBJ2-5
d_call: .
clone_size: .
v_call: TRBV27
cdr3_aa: CASRFLGGDRETQYF
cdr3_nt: TGTGCCAGCAGGTTCCTAGGGGGAGACCGGGAGACCCAGTACTTC

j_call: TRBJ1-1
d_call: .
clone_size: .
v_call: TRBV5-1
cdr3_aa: CASSLGQGLMTEAFF
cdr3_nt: TGCGCCAGCAGCTTGGGGCAGGGGTTGATGACTGAAGCTTTCTTT

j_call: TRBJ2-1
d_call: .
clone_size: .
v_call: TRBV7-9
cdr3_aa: CASSRTGSYNEQFF
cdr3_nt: TGTGCCAGCAGCCGAACGGGGTCCTACAATGAGCAGTTCTTC

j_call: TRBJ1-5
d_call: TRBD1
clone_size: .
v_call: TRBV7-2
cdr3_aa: CASSLVKGTGFNQPQHF
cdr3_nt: TGTGCCAGCAGCTTAGTTAAGGGGACAGGGTTCAATCAGCCCCAGCATTTT

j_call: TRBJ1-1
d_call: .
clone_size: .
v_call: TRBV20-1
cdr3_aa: CSAPGNTEAFF
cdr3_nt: TGCAGTGCTCCAGGGAACACTGAAGCTTTCTTT

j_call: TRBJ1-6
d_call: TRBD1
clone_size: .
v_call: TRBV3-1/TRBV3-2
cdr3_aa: CASSDRASPLHF
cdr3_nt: TGTGCCAGCAGCGACAGGGCGTCACCCCTCCACTTT

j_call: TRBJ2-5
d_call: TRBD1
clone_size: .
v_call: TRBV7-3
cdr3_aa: CASSQGQGALETQYF
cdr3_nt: TGTGCCAGCAGCCAAGGACAGGGGGCCCTTGAGACCCAGTACTTC

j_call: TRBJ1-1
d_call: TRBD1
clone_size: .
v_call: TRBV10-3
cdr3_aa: CAISALQGGGTEAFF
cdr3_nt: TGTGCCATCAGTGCCCTACAGGGGGGCGGCACTGAAGCTTTCTTT

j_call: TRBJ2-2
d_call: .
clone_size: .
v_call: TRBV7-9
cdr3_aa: CASSEKGGSTTGELFF
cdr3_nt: TGTGCCAGCAGCGAAAAAGGCGGAAGCACCACCGGGGAGCTGTTTTTT

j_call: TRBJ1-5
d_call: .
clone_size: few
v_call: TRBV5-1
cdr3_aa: CASLGRGENQPQHF
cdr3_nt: TGCGCCAGCCTTGGGAGGGGAGAAAATCAGCCCCAGCATTTT

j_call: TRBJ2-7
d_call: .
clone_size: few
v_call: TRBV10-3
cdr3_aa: CAIAEAGGEQYF
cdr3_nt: TGTGCCATCGCCGAAGCCGGGGGTGAGCAGTACTTC

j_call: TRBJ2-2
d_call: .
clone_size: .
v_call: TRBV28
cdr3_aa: CASSLLGTGELFF
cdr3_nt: TGTGCCAGCAGTTTACTAGGCACCGGGGAGCTGTTTTTT

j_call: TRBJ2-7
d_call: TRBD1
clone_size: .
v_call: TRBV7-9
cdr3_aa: CASSLAQGASSYEQYF
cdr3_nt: TGTGCCAGCAGCTTAGCACAGGGGGCGTCTTCCTACGAGCAGTACTTC

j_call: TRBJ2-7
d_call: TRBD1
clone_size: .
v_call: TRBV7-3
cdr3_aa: CASSLQGAFYEQYF
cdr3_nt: TGTGCCAGCAGCTTACAGGGGGCTTTTTACGAGCAGTACTTC

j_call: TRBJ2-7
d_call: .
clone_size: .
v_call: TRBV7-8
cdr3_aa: CASSSTRSTRQYF
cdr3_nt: TGTGCCAGCAGCTCGACTAGGTCTACCAGGCAGTACTTC

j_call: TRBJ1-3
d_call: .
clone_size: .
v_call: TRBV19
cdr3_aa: CASSIAGLGSGNTIYF
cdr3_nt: TGTGCCAGTAGTATCGCAGGGCTCGGCTCTGGAAACACCATATATTTT

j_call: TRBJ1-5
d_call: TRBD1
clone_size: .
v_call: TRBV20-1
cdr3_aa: CSASPGQGANQPQHF
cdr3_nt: TGCAGTGCTAGTCCGGGACAGGGGGCGAATCAGCCCCAGCATTTT

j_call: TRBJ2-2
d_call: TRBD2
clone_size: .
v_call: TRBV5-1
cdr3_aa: CASSHSSGRAAGELFF
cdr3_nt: TGCGCCAGCAGCCATTCTAGCGGGAGAGCGGCCGGGGAGCTGTTTTTT

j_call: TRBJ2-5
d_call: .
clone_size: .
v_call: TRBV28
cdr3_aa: CASSLYGETQYF
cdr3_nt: TGTGCCAGCAGTTTGTACGGAGAGACCCAGTACTTC

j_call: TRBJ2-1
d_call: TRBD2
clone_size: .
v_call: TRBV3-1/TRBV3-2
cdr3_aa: CASSRAGTTSYNEQFF
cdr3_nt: TGTGCCAGCAGCCGCGCCGGGACTACATCTTACAATGAGCAGTTCTTC

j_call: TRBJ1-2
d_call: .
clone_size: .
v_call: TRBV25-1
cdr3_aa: CASSATVNGYTF
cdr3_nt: TGTGCCAGCAGTGCGACAGTCAATGGCTACACCTTC

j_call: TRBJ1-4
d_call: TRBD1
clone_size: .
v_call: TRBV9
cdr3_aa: CASSAGRQGRNEKLFF
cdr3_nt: TGTGCCAGCAGCGCAGGACGACAGGGGAGGAATGAAAAACTGTTTTTT

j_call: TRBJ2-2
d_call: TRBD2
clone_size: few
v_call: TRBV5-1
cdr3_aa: CASSLKAGGPIGELFF
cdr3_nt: TGCGCCAGCAGCTTGAAGGCGGGAGGGCCTATCGGGGAGCTGTTTTTT

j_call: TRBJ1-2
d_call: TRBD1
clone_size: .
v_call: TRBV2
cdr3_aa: CASRGDRGFSYGYTF
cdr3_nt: TGTGCCAGCAGGGGGGACAGGGGCTTTTCCTATGGCTACACCTTC

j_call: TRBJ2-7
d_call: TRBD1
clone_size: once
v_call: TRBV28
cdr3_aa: CASKTNRGQEQYF
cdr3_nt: TGTGCCAGCAAAACCAACAGGGGACAGGAGCAGTACTTC

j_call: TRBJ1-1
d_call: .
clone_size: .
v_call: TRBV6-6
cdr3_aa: CASSYPSMNTEAFF
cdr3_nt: TGTGCCAGCAGTTACCCCAGTATGAACACTGAAGCTTTCTTT

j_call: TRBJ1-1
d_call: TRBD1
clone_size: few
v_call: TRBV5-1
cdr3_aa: CASHRGTEAFF
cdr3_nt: TGCGCCAGCCACAGGGGCACTGAAGCTTTCTTT

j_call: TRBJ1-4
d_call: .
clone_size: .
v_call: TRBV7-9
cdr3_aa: CASSLGPLLATNEKLFF
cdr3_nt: TGTGCCAGCAGCTTAGGGCCCCTGCTGGCAACTAATGAAAAACTGTTTTTT

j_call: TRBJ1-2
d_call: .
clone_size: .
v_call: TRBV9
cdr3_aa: CASSVGGQGINYGYTF
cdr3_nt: TGTGCCAGCAGCGTAGGCGGCCAGGGGATCAACTATGGCTACACCTTC

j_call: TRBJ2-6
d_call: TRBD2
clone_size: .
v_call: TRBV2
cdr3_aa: CASSGAGVTGANVLTF
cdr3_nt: TGTGCCAGCAGTGGAGCGGGAGTGACTGGGGCCAACGTCCTGACTTTC

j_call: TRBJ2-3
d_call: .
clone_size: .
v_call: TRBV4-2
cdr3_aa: CASSRGDTDTQYF
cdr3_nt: TGTGCCAGCAGCCGGGGAGACACAGATACGCAGTATTTT